Listed here are 32 T cell receptor beta chains from one sample, sequenced in a study of radiotherapy plus CTLA-4 blockade in lung cancer. Assay used: immunoSEQ multiplex PCR; TCRdb lists only in-frame clones, some missing. The sample lists 25,000 to 35,000 clones; roughly four fifths were seen once. The source material was peripheral blood, sampled from a patient treated with radiotherapy plus ipilimumab. These receptors were collected from a human donor with non-small cell lung cancer that progressed on radiotherapy plus ipilimumab.

This sequence joins TRBV27 and TRBJ2-1, with no clear D. CDR3 length: 15 amino acids. In germline, CDR1 is MNHEY, CDR2 SMNVEV (reference sequence). The V end lost 5 bases, the J end lost 5 bases, and 16 bases lay between the germline ends. CDR3: CASSLRVHTDNEQFF. The CDR3 DNA is TGTGCCAGCAGTCTCCGGGTCCATACTGACAATGAGCAGTTCTTC.

The chain recombines TRBV27 with TRBJ1-6; 9 bases match TRBD1. In germline, CDR1 is MNHEY, CDR2 SMNVEV (reference sequence). This CDR3 contains 15 residues. Germline trimming cut 2 bases from V and 7 bases from J; bases unmatched to any gene: 3. This CDR3 is CASSLTGQGNSPLHF. The DNA for the CDR3 is TGTGCCAGCAGTTTAACGGGACAGGGAAATTCACCCCTCCACTTT.

In its sample, this clone was seen a few times. The chain uses TRBV6-4 and TRBJ2-1, with TRBD2 matching 7 bases. Per the germline V gene, CDR1 is MRHNA and CDR2 is SNTAGT. The CDR3 extends over 14 amino acids. J lost 4 bases, V lost 3 bases, and 3 bases had no gene match. The CDR3 coding sequence is TGTGCCAGCAGTGAAGAAGCGGGGTACAATGAGCAGTTCTTC. This gives the protein CASSEEAGYNEQFF.

V and J are TRBV27 and TRBJ2-1, with 8 nucleotides matching TRBD1. Germline CDR1 and CDR2: MNHEY and SMNVEV (reference sequence). Unmatched junction bases numbered 3, after V lost 3 bases and J lost 2 bases. The CDR3 loop spans 15 amino acids. The CDR3 sequence is CASSFEQGAYNEQFF. The CDR3 nucleotides are TGTGCCAGCAGTTTTGAACAGGGGGCCTACAATGAGCAGTTCTTC.

This rearrangement joins TRBV4-2 to TRBJ2-3; D might be TRBD2 (6 bases). CDR3 length: 16 residues. V was shortened by 5 bases and J by 2 bases, with 17 bases between the two germline ends. Germline values: CDR1 LGHNA, CDR2 YNFKEQ. This chain's CDR3 is CASSGKGLISTDTQYF. CDR3 sequence (DNA): TGTGCCAGCAGCGGAAAGGGACTTATATCCACAGATACGCAGTATTTT.

The chain carries TRBV6-4 and TRBJ1-3; TRBD1 aligns across 9 bases. J gave up 2 bases and V 2 bases, and 1 base lay outside the gene matches. Germline V gene sequence: CDR1 MRHNA, CDR2 SNTAGT. The CDR3 has 15 residues. DNA of the CDR3: TGTGCCAGCAGTGACGGGGACAGGGCTGGAAACACCATATATTTT. Translation: CASSDGDRAGNTIYF.

This CDR3 reads CASSPLGSSYEQYF. DNA of the CDR3: TGTGCCAGCAGCCCCCTGGGGAGCTCCTACGAGCAGTACTTC. The rearrangement links TRBV9 to TRBJ2-7; maybe TRBD2 (5 bases). The CDR3 covers 14 residues. Per the germline V gene, CDR1 is SGDLS and CDR2 is YYNGEE. The ends were cut back, 4 bases at V and 0 bases at J, with 11 bases in the middle.

The genes are TRBV18 and TRBJ2-2; 14 nucleotides align to TRBD2. The V gene end was trimmed by 8 bases and the J gene end by 2 bases; junction bases not matched to a gene: 7. The CDR3 is 17 amino acids. Germline V CDR1 and CDR2: KGHSH, LQKENI. As DNA, the CDR3 is TGTGCCAGCCGAAGGACTAGCGGGGGGCCTAACACCGGGGAGCTGTTTTTT. Its protein is CASRRTSGGPNTGELFF.

V usage is TRBV5-1 and J usage is TRBJ2-3; D call uncertain. Germline V gene sequence: CDR1 SGHRS, CDR2 YFSETQ. V gave up 4 bases and J gave up 0 bases, with 3 bases separating them. The CDR3 loop spans 12 amino acids. CDR3 loop: CASSRSTDTQYF. Written as DNA, the CDR3 is TGCGCCAGCAGCCGGAGCACAGATACGCAGTATTTT. Looking up the rest from reference TRBV5-1 and TRBJ2-3 gives the full variable domain: KAGVTQTPRYLIKTRGQQVTLSCSPISGHRSVSWYQQTPGQGLQFLFEYFSETQRNKGNFPGRFSGRQFSNSRSEMNVSTLELGDSALYLCASSRSTDTQYFGPGTRLTVL.

The gene calls are TRBV28 and TRBJ1-1, with 7 bases identical to TRBD1. CDR1 and CDR2 from the germline V gene are MDHEN and SYDVKM. The ends lost 4 bases at V and 4 bases at J; junction bases unmatched: 9. The CDR3 extends over 15 amino acids. CDR3 amino acids: CASSSDRQGFTEAFF. The CDR3 DNA reads TGTGCCAGCAGTTCCGATCGACAGGGATTCACTGAAGCTTTCTTT.

The rearrangement links TRBV19 to TRBJ2-3, with D perhaps TRBD2 (6 bases). The CDR3 length is 16 residues. Trimming removed 6 bases from V and 2 bases from J, with 18 bases in between. Germline loops: CDR1 LNHDA, CDR2 SQIVND (reference sequence). CDR3 in DNA: TGTGCCAGTAGCCCCCTGGGCGGGGTGGCCACAGATACGCAGTATTTT. This sequence encodes CASSPLGGVATDTQYF.

The gene calls are TRBV12-5 and TRBJ1-4, with unresolved D. The germline gives CDR1 LGHNT, CDR2 FRNRAP. The CDR3 consists of 12 residues. The V end lost 6 bases, the J end lost 4 bases, and 6 bases lay between the germline ends. In DNA, the CDR3 is TGTGCTAGTGGCGGGGTTAATGAAAAACTGTTTTTT. This codes for CASGGVNEKLFF.

The chain combines TRBV15 with TRBJ2-3; no firm D call. Trimming removed 1 base from V and 7 bases from J, with 9 bases in between. In germline, CDR1 is LNHNV, CDR2 YYDKDF (reference sequence). The CDR3 length is 13 residues. CDR3 sequence (DNA): TGTGCCACCAGCAGAGCCCCTGGCTATACGCAGTATTTT. Its translation: CATSRAPGYTQYF. The full variable domain, in which reference TRBV15 and TRBJ2-3 provide the parts outside the CDR3, is DAMVIQNPRYQVTQFGKPVTLSCSQTLNHNVMYWYQQKSSQAPKLLFHYYDKDFNNEADTPDNFQSRRPNTSFCFLDIRSPGLGDTAMYLCATSRAPGYTQYFGPGTRLTVL.

The rearrangement joins TRBV28 to TRBJ2-7; TRBD2 matches at 9 bases. From germline, CDR1 is MDHEN and CDR2 SYDVKM. The CDR3 totals 17 residues. V lost 7 bases and J lost 3; bases outside the gene matches: 16. CDR3 in DNA: TGTGCCAGCATATCCTACATAGGCGGGGGGGGGTTCTACGAGCAGTACTTC. It translates to CASISYIGGGGFYEQYF.

The chain combines TRBV6-6 with TRBJ1-5; 9 bases align to TRBD1. V shed 6 bases, J shed 5 bases, and the junction held 5 bases outside the gene matches. Germline V gene lookup returns CDR1 MNHNY and CDR2 SVGAGI (reference sequence). The CDR3 totals 14 residues. The CDR3 protein is CASSDRDRDQPQHF. Written as DNA, the CDR3 is TGTGCCAGCAGCGACCGGGACAGGGATCAGCCCCAGCATTTT.

CDR3 coding DNA: TGTGCCAGCAGCCAAGATAGAGCAGGGTCATTCGGCTCTGGAAACACCATATATTTT. Translated: CASSQDRAGSFGSGNTIYF. The chain is built from TRBV4-2 and TRBJ1-3; TRBD1 is a possible D gene (5 bases). This CDR3 is built from 19 residues. The V end was cut by 0 bases, the J end by 0 bases, with 18 bases between. Per the germline V gene, CDR1 is LGHNA and CDR2 is YNFKEQ.

The V call is TRBV6-6, the J call TRBJ1-2; maybe TRBD1 (6 bases). Trimming took 6 bases from V and 7 from J, leaving 21 bases between them. Germline V lookup: CDR1 MNHNY, CDR2 SVGAGI (reference sequence). The CDR3 is made up of 15 amino acids. Written as DNA, the CDR3 is TGTGCCAGCAGAGCGAAAGGACAGTCCCTCCTTGGCTACACCTTC. It codes for CASRAKGQSLLGYTF.

This chain uses TRBV7-6 with TRBJ2-1, with 12 bases aligning to TRBD2. Unmatched junction bases numbered 9, after V lost 9 bases and J lost 6 bases. Germline V lookup: CDR1 SGHVS, CDR2 FNYEAQ. CDR3 length: 15 residues. The CDR3 region is CARSALAGGLNEQFF. As DNA, the CDR3 is TGTGCCAGAAGCGCCCTAGCGGGGGGGCTCAATGAGCAGTTCTTC. The whole variable domain, remainder taken from reference TRBV7-6 and TRBJ2-1, is GAGVSQSPRYKVTKRGQDVALRCDPISGHVSLYWYRQALGQGPEFLTYFNYEAQQDKSGLPNDRFSAERPEGSISTLTIQRTEQRDSAMYRCARSALAGGLNEQFFGPGTRLTVL.

CDR3: CASSSYRESNQPQHF. The DNA of the CDR3 is TGTGCCAGCAGTTCGTACAGGGAATCCAATCAGCCCCAGCATTTT. The V call is TRBV2, the J call TRBJ1-5, with D possibly being TRBD1 (6 bases). CDR3 length equals 15 residues. The V and J ends lost 5 bases and 3 bases respectively, with 14 bases between them. Germline CDR1 SNHLY, CDR2 FYNNEI.

This clone appeared a single time. The rearrangement joins TRBV7-9 to TRBJ2-5; a weak D match, TRBD2 (5 bases). The CDR3 runs 18 residues. Germline V gives CDR1 SEHNR, CDR2 FQNEAQ (reference sequence). The V end was cut by 0 bases, the J end by 0 bases, with 17 bases between. The CDR3 DNA reads TGTGCCAGCAGCTTAGCGCGGCTTCGCCCGGGAAACCAAGAGACCCAGTACTTC. This codes for CASSLARLRPGNQETQYF.

This sequence joins TRBV7-3 and TRBJ2-1, with 7 positions matching TRBD1. The V segment lost 5 bases and the J segment 4 bases; nucleotides outside the gene matches: 8. Germline V gene sequence: CDR1 SGHTA, CDR2 FQGTGA. This CDR3 has 15 amino acids. The CDR3 DNA reads as TGTGCCAGCAGCCCGGCAGGGGGTAGGTACAATGAGCAGTTCTTC. Protein sequence: CASSPAGGRYNEQFF.

In its sample, this clone is medium-sized. The chain has TRBV5-5 and TRBJ2-7, with 9 bases lining up with TRBD1. Germline V gene data show CDR1 as SGHKS and CDR2 as YYEKEE (reference sequence). V lost 0 bases, J lost 7 bases, and 8 bases stayed unmatched. The CDR3 consists of 15 residues. CDR3 protein: CASSLGDRESGEQYF. CDR3 sequence (DNA): TGTGCCAGCAGCTTGGGGGACAGGGAGTCGGGGGAGCAGTACTTC.

This rearrangement joins TRBV30 to TRBJ2-3, with a possible D match to TRBD2 (5 bases). Germline CDR1 and CDR2: GTSNPN and SVGIG (reference sequence). The CDR3 extends over 14 amino acids. V lost 4 bases, J lost 0 bases, and 11 bases lay in between. This chain's CDR3 is CAWILVMSTDTQYF. DNA for the CDR3: TGTGCCTGGATACTAGTGATGAGCACAGATACGCAGTATTTT.

The chain carries TRBV10-1 and TRBJ2-5, with D unresolved. Germline V gene sequence: CDR1 WNHNN, CDR2 SYGVQD (reference sequence). CDR3 size: 14 residues. The V end was cut by 0 bases, the J end by 3 bases, with 8 bases between. CDR3 sequence: CASSESVSEETQYF. The CDR3 DNA reads TGCGCCAGCAGTGAGTCGGTGTCGGAAGAGACCCAGTACTTC.

The chain combines TRBV29-1 with TRBJ2-5; 8 bases match TRBD1. The J call could be wrong; TRBJ2-7 is a better fit for the DNA end. The CDR3 totals 12 residues. CDR1 is SQVTM and CDR2 is ANQGSEA in the germline V gene. DNA of the CDR3: TGCAGCGTTCGCAGGGGGCTACACGAGCAGTACTTC. Amino acids: CSVRRGLHEQYF.

This chain links TRBV7-9 with TRBJ2-2; possible D gene TRBD2, 6 bases. V lost 6 bases, J lost 2 bases, and 16 bases lay in between. CDR1 and CDR2 from the germline V gene are SEHNR and FQNEAQ (reference sequence). The CDR3 covers 16 residues. The CDR3, as DNA: TGTGCCAGCAGGGAGTCCGGGCGGGGAAACACCGGGGAGCTGTTTTTT. Translating gives CASRESGRGNTGELFF.

About this clone: At one end, the junction sequence differs from germline, possibly due to a read error. The V and J genes are TRBV7-9 and TRBJ1-3; 7 bases match TRBD1. The CDR3 runs 11 residues. Germline V gives CDR1 SEHNR, CDR2 FQNEAQ (reference sequence). CDR3 in amino acids: CASSKTGTESF. As DNA, the CDR3 is TGTGCCAGCAGCAAAACCGGGACAGAGTCTTTT.

CDR3 sequence (DNA): TGTGCCAGCAGTTCTCCGGGACAGGGGATGTACAATGAGCAGTTCTTC. It encodes CASSSPGQGMYNEQFF. V and J are TRBV7-2 and TRBJ2-1; 10 nucleotides line up with TRBD1. The CDR3 sequence is 16 residues long. Germline V lookup: CDR1 SGHTA, CDR2 FQGNSA. V shed 6 bases, J shed 4 bases, and the junction held 9 bases outside the gene matches.

The rearrangement uses TRBV6-5 and TRBJ1-2, with D tentatively TRBD1 (5 bases). With 2 bases removed from V and 2 bases from J, the gap between germline ends came to 12 bases. The CDR3 is made up of 15 amino acids. Germline CDR1 is MNHEY and CDR2 is SVGAGI. The CDR3 DNA is TGTGCCAGCAGTTACGATGACAGCCGAAACTATGGCTACACCTTC. Translating gives CASSYDDSRNYGYTF.

This clone turned up a few times. This chain links TRBV27 with TRBJ2-7, with a possible D match to TRBD1 (5 bases). From germline, CDR1 is MNHEY and CDR2 SMNVEV (reference sequence). Trimming cost V 6 bases and J 4 bases, with 16 bases left between them. The CDR3 has 14 amino acids. CDR3 amino acids: CASRKVGVGYEQYF. The CDR3 DNA reads TGTGCCAGCAGGAAGGTAGGGGTAGGGTACGAGCAGTACTTC.

This chain links TRBV5-1 with TRBJ2-5, with 11 nucleotides matching TRBD1. J lost 5 bases, V lost 2 bases, and 5 bases had no gene match. In germline, CDR1 is SGHRS, CDR2 YFSETQ. CDR3 length: 15 amino acids. CDR3 amino acids: CASSFGGTGGETQYF. The CDR3 coding sequence is TGCGCCAGCAGCTTTGGTGGGACAGGGGGGGAGACCCAGTACTTC.

This chain uses TRBV13 with TRBJ1-1; TRBD1 might be the D (6 bases). The CDR3 is made up of 15 amino acids. The ends were cut back, 6 bases at V and 6 bases at J, with 20 bases in the middle. CDR1 and CDR2 from the germline V gene are PRHDT and FYEKMQ (reference sequence). CDR3 sequence: CASRLRGDTSAEAFF. CDR3 DNA sequence: TGTGCCAGCAGGCTTCGTGGGGACACAAGTGCTGAAGCTTTCTTT.